This T cell receptor beta chain was retrieved from a study of blood T cell repertoires in COVID-19. Study information: The study drew acute and convalescent COVID-19 samples from the United States, Italy and Spain.

The method was immunoSEQ multiplex PCR; TCRdb's version includes in-frame clones alone and lacks a portion of them. Among 130,000 to 150,000 clones, 85% were seen once, and the ten largest hold about 3%. The CDR3 consists of 12 residues. Germline loops: CDR1 MNHEY, CDR2 SVGAGI. The V end was cut by 0 bases, the J end by 8 bases, with 7 bases between. This TCR derives from a woman in her 40s with active or convalescent COVID-19. The genes are TRBV6-5 and TRBJ1-2; D is unclear. The specimen sequenced was peripheral blood. The CDR3 DNA follows: TGTGCCAGCAGTTACTCCTGGGAGGGCTACACCTTC. Protein sequence: CASSYSWEGYTF.